This is a list of T cell receptor beta chains from one sample in a study of blood T cell repertoires in COVID-19. The protocol was immunoSEQ multiplex PCR, while the TCRdb copy is restricted to in-frame clones and leaves out a portion. Counted here are hundreds of thousands of clones, about nine tenths occurring once; the ten biggest clones make up 1.4% to 1.5%. Sequences were obtained from peripheral blood. The receptors stem from a woman in her 30s with active or convalescent COVID-19. Both conserved end residues are part of each CDR3. The D gene is left open where the match is weak. The size field is filled for only some rows; it gives once, few, many or a size class.

NA,TRBV6-5,TRBJ2-1,TRBD2,CASRRGGSSYNEQFF,TGTGCCAGCAGACGCGGGGGGAGCTCCTACAATGAGCAGTTCTTC
NA,TRBV4-2,TRBJ1-1,TRBD1,CASSQAGGVGYTEAFF,TGTGCCAGCAGCCAAGCAGGGGGTGTTGGGTACACTGAAGCTTTCTTT
once,TRBV6-1,TRBJ1-2,NA,CASSEARVYGYTF,TGTGCCAGCAGTGAAGCTCGCGTCTATGGCTACACCTTC
NA,TRBV3-1/TRBV3-2,TRBJ2-2,TRBD2,CASSQWVREGPRAGELFF,TGTGCCAGCAGCCAATGGGTGCGGGAGGGCCCAAGGGCCGGGGAGCTGTTTTTT
NA,TRBV7-8,TRBJ1-1,NA,CASSLAAWGVNTEAFF,TGTGCCAGCAGCTTAGCCGCTTGGGGGGTGAACACTGAAGCTTTCTTT
NA,TRBV12-3/TRBV12-4,TRBJ2-2,NA,CASSLEGGGELFF,TGTGCCAGCAGTTTAGAAGGGGGCGGGGAGCTGTTTTTT
NA,TRBV2,TRBJ2-2,NA,CASSFQGGFTGELFF,TGTGCCAGCTCCTTTCAGGGCGGATTCACCGGGGAGCTGTTTTTT
NA,TRBV5-1,TRBJ1-1,NA,CASSLAQPNTEAFF,TGCGCCAGCAGCTTGGCACAGCCGAACACTGAAGCTTTCTTT
few,TRBV6-1,TRBJ2-3,TRBD1,CASSEVVTGTDTQYF,TGTGCCAGCAGTGAAGTAGTGACAGGGACAGATACGCAGTATTTT
few,TRBV2,TRBJ1-6,TRBD1,CASRGATGNESPLHF,TGTGCCAGCAGGGGCGCGACAGGGAACGAATCACCCCTCCACTTT
NA,TRBV28,TRBJ1-2,NA,CASSDPLRLSNYGYTF,TGTGCCAGCAGTGATCCCCTCAGGTTATCAAACTATGGCTACACCTTC
NA,TRBV5-1,TRBJ1-6,NA,CASSLGGGGTNSPLHF,TGCGCCAGCAGCTTGGGAGGCGGTGGAACCAATTCACCCCTCCACTTT
NA,TRBV18,TRBJ1-4,NA,CASSSRANLNEKLFF,TGTGCCAGCTCATCACGGGCCAATTTAAATGAAAAACTGTTTTTT
NA,TRBV6-6,TRBJ2-2,NA,CASSYSGQTGELFF,TGTGCCAGCAGTTACTCTGGACAAACCGGGGAGCTGTTTTTT
NA,TRBV7-2,TRBJ2-7,TRBD1,CASSLDRGSAEQYF,TGTGCCAGCAGCTTAGACAGGGGATCGGCGGAGCAGTACTTC
NA,TRBV4-1,TRBJ2-7,NA,CASSQGLSGTYEQYF,TGCGCCAGCAGCCAAGGATTGAGCGGAACCTACGAGCAGTACTTC
NA,TRBV6-5,TRBJ2-7,NA,CASDGGISYEQYF,TGTGCCAGCGACGGGGGAATCTCCTACGAGCAGTACTTC
NA,TRBV27,TRBJ2-2,NA,CASSSRQTNTGELFF,TGTGCCAGCAGTTCCCGACAGACGAACACCGGGGAGCTGTTTTTT
NA,TRBV5-4,TRBJ2-2,TRBD1,CASSYGQGGGELFF,TGTGCCAGCAGTTACGGACAGGGAGGAGGGGAGCTGTTTTTT
NA,TRBV10-3,TRBJ1-3,NA,CAISETYSDTIYF,TGTGCCATCAGTGAGACGTACTCGGACACCATATATTTT
few,TRBV9,TRBJ2-2,NA,CASSVAPGANTGELFF,TGTGCCAGCAGCGTAGCCCCGGGGGCGAACACCGGGGAGCTGTTTTTT
NA,TRBV21-1,TRBJ2-1,NA,CASSKGQGPYNEQFF,TGTGCCAGCAGCAAAGGACAGGGCCCCTACAATGAGCAGTTCTTC
once,TRBV19,TRBJ2-2,NA,CASHGNRVTGELFF,TGTGCCAGTCACGGGAACAGGGTCACCGGGGAGCTGTTTTTT
NA,TRBV12-3/TRBV12-4,TRBJ1-2,NA,CASTNGEDYGYTF,TGTGCCAGCACCAATGGGGAGGACTATGGCTACACCTTC
NA,TRBV28,TRBJ1-6,TRBD1,CASSSDRDYNSPLHF,TGTGCCAGCAGCTCCGACAGGGACTATAATTCACCCCTCCACTTT
once,TRBV3-1/TRBV3-2,TRBJ2-7,TRBD1,CASSQAQGGYEQYF,TGTGCCAGCAGCCAAGCACAGGGGGGCTACGAGCAGTACTTC
NA,TRBV19,TRBJ1-1,NA,CASSEIMNTEAFF,TGTGCCAGTTCTGAGATCATGAACACTGAAGCTTTCTTT
NA,TRBV4-1,TRBJ1-4,TRBD1,CASSQLGQGEKLFF,TGCGCCAGCAGCCAACTAGGACAGGGGGAAAAACTGTTTTTT
NA,TRBV18,TRBJ1-6,NA,CASSAGRVAESPLHF,TGTGCCAGCTCAGCAGGGAGGGTTGCGGAATCACCCCTCCACTTT
NA,TRBV27,TRBJ1-1,NA,CASYRVWNTEAFF,TGTGCCAGTTACAGGGTGTGGAACACTGAAGCTTTCTTT
NA,TRBV11-2,TRBJ2-7,TRBD2,CASSDLPGLGNGNYEQYF,TGTGCCAGCAGCGACCTCCCGGGACTAGGGAACGGGAACTACGAGCAGTACTTC
NA,TRBV3-1/TRBV3-2,TRBJ2-3,TRBD2,CASSQDWASGGADTQYF,TGTGCCAGCAGCCAAGATTGGGCTAGCGGGGGGGCAGATACGCAGTATTTT
NA,TRBV14,TRBJ1-6,NA,CASSTYSGRNSPLHF,TGTGCCAGCAGCACCTATTCAGGGCGTAATTCACCCCTCCACTTT
NA,TRBV2,TRBJ2-4,TRBD2,CASSVGIAGGQNIQYF,TGTGCCAGCAGTGTTGGAATAGCGGGAGGACAAAACATTCAGTACTTC
NA,TRBV6-5,TRBJ1-1,NA,CASSHTGSNTEAFF,TGTGCCAGCAGTCACACAGGATCGAACACTGAAGCTTTCTTT
NA,TRBV30,TRBJ2-5,TRBD2,CALVIAGWLETQYF,TGTGCCTTAGTCATAGCGGGATGGTTAGAGACCCAGTACTTC
NA,TRBV18,TRBJ1-1,NA,CASSPQATEAFF,TGTGCCAGCTCACCTCAAGCCACTGAAGCTTTCTTT
once,TRBV27,TRBJ1-5,NA,CASSLAGEGQPQHF,TGTGCCAGCAGTTTAGCAGGGGAGGGTCAGCCCCAGCATTTT
NA,TRBV5-6,TRBJ1-1,TRBD1,CASSSAGTGGTEAFF,TGTGCCAGCAGCTCAGCCGGGACAGGAGGGACTGAAGCTTTCTTT
few,TRBV7-9,TRBJ2-3,NA,CASSFVGGTDTQYF,TGTGCCAGCAGCTTTGTCGGGGGCACAGATACGCAGTATTTT
NA,TRBV6-5,TRBJ2-5,NA,CASVRAGETQYF,TGTGCCAGCGTCAGGGCAGGGGAGACCCAGTACTTC
NA,TRBV7-2,TRBJ1-2,NA,CASSLHGGDYGYTF,TGTGCCAGCAGCCTCCATGGGGGGGACTATGGCTACACCTTC
NA,TRBV2,TRBJ2-3,TRBD2,CASKTSSGEMPSSTDTQYF,TGTGCCAGCAAAACCTCTAGCGGGGAAATGCCATCTAGCACAGATACGCAGTATTTT
NA,TRBV19,TRBJ2-7,NA,CASSIGLAEQYF,TGTGCCAGTAGTATAGGGCTCGCCGAGCAGTACTTC